The 19 T cell receptor beta chains reported below all come from one sample, sequenced in a study of patients and donors after allogeneic stem cell transplantation. TCRdb re-derived calls from the RT-PCR reads in MiXCR, one entry per CDR3 protein. The table shows about 57,000 distinct CDR3 sequences, with 10% to 15% occurring only once. The sequenced sample was blood, either unsorted or a sorted T cell fraction (not recorded which). Receptor source: a human donor who was either an allogeneic HSCT recipient or a stem cell or donor lymphocyte infusion donor (not recorded which). It is not recorded whose cells these are; they may come from a transplant donor.

This chain joins TRBV27 and TRBJ2-2, with a weak D call TRBD2 (7 bases). The V gene lost 6 bases and the J gene lost 8 bases, with 13 bases spanning the gap. The germline CDR1 and CDR2 sequences are MNHEY and SMNVEV (reference sequence). This CDR3 spans 13 amino acids. The CDR3 DNA follows: TGTGCCAGCAGCCCTGGGGGGGCGGGGGAGCTGTTTTTT. Protein sequence: CASSPGGAGELFF.

In this sample, this clonotype turned up many times. The chain combines TRBV7-8 with TRBJ1-4; 10 bases are shared with TRBD1. Looked up from germline, CDR1 is SGHVS and CDR2 is FQNEAQ. Trimming removed 0 bases from V and 5 bases from J; junction bases left unmatched: 9. The CDR3 has 18 amino acids. The CDR3 DNA reads as TGTGCCAGCAGCTTAGCCGGGACAGGGGATATGCGAAATGAAAAACTGTTTTTT. Translating gives CASSLAGTGDMRNEKLFF.

In this sample, this clonotype turned up a few times. This chain connects TRBV29-1 to TRBJ2-7; no reliable D call. This CDR3 contains 12 residues. Germline V CDR1 and CDR2: SQVTM, ANQGSEA. With 6 bases removed from V and 6 bases from J, the gap between germline ends came to 15 bases. DNA for the CDR3: TGCAGCGTAGGTCCATCCGCCCGCGAGCAGTACTTC. Translating it yields CSVGPSAREQYF.

This clonotype was observed a handful of times. The rearrangement joins TRBV12-3 or TRBV12-4 to TRBJ1-5; D ambiguous. V dropped 5 bases and J dropped 8 bases, with 7 bases sitting between them. The CDR3 has 11 residues. The CDR3 loop is CASSRSEPQHF. The CDR3 bases are TGTGCCAGCAGTCGATCTGAGCCCCAGCATTTT.

This clonotype was found many times. V is TRBV12-3 or TRBV12-4 and J is TRBJ1-2, with D hard to call. Between the trimmed V and J ends, which lost 6 bases and 2 bases, there was a span of 10 bases. The CDR3 has 13 amino acids. The CDR3 nucleotides are TGTGCCAGCAGCACCCTAGGGAACTATGGCTACACCTTC. This gives the protein CASSTLGNYGYTF.

This clonotype was counted a few times. The rearrangement joins TRBV7-8 to TRBJ2-2, with no clear D. CDR1 and CDR2 from the germline V gene are SGHVS and FQNEAQ. The CDR3 consists of 14 residues. The V and J ends lost 1 base and 2 bases respectively, with 5 bases between them. The CDR3 here is CASSLGENTGELFF. CDR3 DNA: TGTGCCAGCAGCTTAGGGGAAAACACCGGGGAGCTGTTTTTT.

There are many counts of this clonotype. The chain combines TRBV5-6 with TRBJ2-1, with no clear D. Germline lookup yields CDR1 SGHDT and CDR2 YYEEEE. V lost 1 base, J lost 7 bases, and 3 bases lay in between. The length of the CDR3 is 11 residues. The CDR3 bases are TGTGCCAGCAGCTTGATAAATGAGCAGTTCTTC. This translates into CASSLINEQFF.

A few counts support this clonotype. The V call is TRBV5-1, the J call TRBJ2-1; D is unclear. V was trimmed by 0 bases and J by 5 bases, leaving 15 bases between them. Germline lookup yields CDR1 SGHRS and CDR2 YFSETQ. The CDR3 is 16 residues long. For the CDR3, the DNA is TGCGCCAGCAGCTTGGCGCGTTCCCTCCTCAACAATGAGCAGTTCTTC. Amino acids: CASSLARSLLNNEQFF.

This clonotype was observed a handful of times. V usage is TRBV12-3 or TRBV12-4 and J usage is TRBJ2-1, with 9 bases aligning to TRBD2. The CDR3 extends over 15 amino acids. The trim removed 4 bases at V and 4 bases at J, leaving 5 bases unmatched. The CDR3 here is CASSSRTSVYNEQFF. In DNA, the CDR3 is TGTGCCAGCAGTTCTAGGACTAGCGTATACAATGAGCAGTTCTTC.

This clonotype was seen at least ten times. This chain uses TRBV3-1 with TRBJ1-3; D is uncertain. This CDR3 is 16 amino acids long. Germline V gene lookup returns CDR1 LGHDT and CDR2 YNNKEL (reference sequence). The V end was cut by 1 base, the J end by 0 bases, with 10 bases between. CDR3 loop: CASSQGLHLSGNTIYF. CDR3 sequence (DNA): TGTGCCAGCAGCCAAGGACTGCACCTCTCTGGAAACACCATATATTTT.

This clonotype has more than one count but fewer than ten. This rearrangement joins TRBV7-6 to TRBJ2-7; D might be TRBD2 (6 bases). This CDR3 is 15 amino acids long. Trimming pared 5 bases from V and 2 bases from J, leaving 16 bases between. Germline V gives CDR1 SGHVS, CDR2 FNYEAQ. CDR3 loop: CASSPLRGLPYEQYF. CDR3 nucleotides: TGTGCCAGCAGCCCCTTAAGGGGACTCCCCTACGAGCAGTACTTC.

The chain couples TRBV3-1 to TRBJ2-7; D uncertain. In germline, CDR1 is LGHDT, CDR2 YNNKEL (reference sequence). V was pared by 0 bases and J by 9 bases, with 9 bases between. The CDR3 loop spans 12 amino acids. Here the CDR3 DNA reads TGTGCCAGCAGCCAAGATGAGGTAGCGCAGTACTTC. The encoded protein is CASSQDEVAQYF.

This clonotype was detected many times. The V gene is TRBV5-1, the J gene TRBJ2-3, with D uncertain. CDR3 size: 14 residues. V lost 0 bases and J 6 bases, leaving 11 bases between the germline ends. Germline V lookup: CDR1 SGHRS, CDR2 YFSETQ. The CDR3 region has the DNA TGCGCCAGCAGCTTGGATCACCTCTGGGATACGCAGTATTTT. This gives the protein CASSLDHLWDTQYF.

This clonotype appeared many times. The gene calls are TRBV7-2 and TRBJ1-2; D not resolved. V was pared by 1 base and J by 3 bases, with 3 bases between. From germline, CDR1 is SGHTA and CDR2 FQGNSA. There are 12 residues in the CDR3. The CDR3 protein is CASSLGDYGYTF. In DNA, the CDR3 is TGTGCCAGCAGCTTAGGGGACTATGGCTACACCTTC.

This clonotype was observed a few times. The V and J genes are TRBV20-1 and TRBJ1-5; the D is unclear. The CDR3 spans 14 residues. Germline V gene data show CDR1 as DFQATT and CDR2 as SNEGSKA (reference sequence). V was trimmed by 0 bases and J by 1 base, leaving 7 bases between them. The CDR3 region is CSARDAGSNQPQHF. For the CDR3, the DNA is TGCAGTGCTAGAGATGCCGGGAGCAATCAGCCCCAGCATTTT.

This clonotype was seen only a few times. The chain carries TRBV18 and TRBJ2-7, with TRBD2 as a possible D gene (6 bases). Trimming removed 2 bases at V and 3 bases at J, with 11 bases between. Per germline, CDR1 KGHSH and CDR2 LQKENI. CDR3 length equals 14 residues. CDR3 bases: TGTGCCAGCTCACCAGCTAGCGCGAACTACGAGCAGTACTTC. Translating it yields CASSPASANYEQYF.

This clonotype appeared many times. The V call is TRBV12-3 or TRBV12-4, the J call TRBJ2-1, with TRBD2 matching 11 bases. The CDR3 runs 16 residues. J gave up 3 bases and V 6 bases, and 7 bases lay outside the gene matches. The CDR3 protein is CASRALGTSGYNEQFF. In nucleotides, the CDR3 is TGTGCCAGCAGGGCCCTCGGGACTAGCGGCTACAATGAGCAGTTCTTC.

This clonotype has ten or more counts. The V gene is TRBV12-3 or TRBV12-4, the J gene TRBJ2-3; D remains ambiguous. V lost 6 bases, J lost 6 bases, and 13 bases lay in between. The CDR3 totals 13 residues. CDR3 protein: CASRPKGLDTQYF. For the CDR3, the DNA is TGTGCCAGCAGGCCCAAGGGTTTGGATACGCAGTATTTT.

This chain joins TRBV3-1 and TRBJ2-7; 9 bases match TRBD1. The CDR3 covers 14 residues. Losses at the gene ends were 4 bases for V and 2 bases for J; bases not matched to a gene: 3. Germline CDR1 reads LGHDT; CDR2 reads YNNKEL (reference sequence). In DNA, the CDR3 is TGTGCCAGCAGCCCCCGACAGGGGGCCTACGAGCAGTACTTC. The encoded protein is CASSPRQGAYEQYF.